Presented here are 30 T cell receptor beta chains from one specimen sequenced in a study of T cells expressing NK-cell markers. Following a re-call of the 5' RACE reads, TCRdb has one entry per CDR3 protein and lacks DNA. The listing records about 21,000 distinct CDR3 sequences. Source material: blood T cells: a sorted CD56 or NKG2C T cell subset, CD4+ or CD8+ T cells, or bulk PBMC T cells (not recorded which). These receptors came from a man aged 18 to 69 in good health.

CDR3: CASSIIGSNSGNTIYF. The V call is TRBV19, the J call TRBJ1-3. This CDR3 is 16 amino acids long. Germline V gene data show CDR1 as LNHDA and CDR2 as SQIVND (reference sequence).

The rearrangement joins TRBV6-2 or TRBV6-3 to TRBJ2-5; TCRdb indicates TRBD1, and absent DNA this call remains unverified. This CDR3 contains 17 residues. CDR1 is MNHEY and CDR2 is SVGEGT in the germline V gene. The CDR3: CASSYLAGALYQETQYF.

This chain links TRBV20-1 with TRBJ2-1. CDR1 and CDR2 (germline): DFQATT, SNEGSKA (reference sequence). The CDR3 spans 14 residues. The CDR3: CSADDTTSYNEQFF.

The rearrangement joins TRBV12-3 or TRBV12-4 to TRBJ2-7; TCRdb's D call, TRBD1, is unchecked because there is no DNA. The CDR3 sequence is 14 residues long. CDR3 amino acids: CASSTTGGSYEQYF.

This chain connects TRBV5-1 to TRBJ2-5; TCRdb's assignment of TRBD2 cannot be checked, as there is no DNA. The germline CDR1 and CDR2 sequences are SGHRS and YFSETQ. CDR3 length equals 16 residues. Here the CDR3 reads CASTFGTSGLQETQYF.

The J gene is TRBJ2-7, the V gene TRBV7-2. This CDR3 is 15 amino acids long. Per germline, CDR1 SGHTA and CDR2 FQGNSA. CDR3 region: CASSLGYNYQYEQYF. Combining the CDR3 with reference TRBV7-2 and TRBJ2-7 gives the whole variable domain GAGVSQSPSNKVTEKGKDVELRCDPISGHTALYWYRQSLGQGLEFLIYFQGNSAPDKSGLPSDRFSAERTGGSVSTLTIQRTQQEDSAVYLCASSLGYNYQYEQYFGPGTRLTVT.

V is TRBV5-1 and J is TRBJ2-7. The CDR3 contains 11 residues. From germline, CDR1 is SGHRS and CDR2 YFSETQ. The chain's CDR3 is CASRQGREQYF.

The V gene is TRBV25-1, the J gene TRBJ2-1; TCRdb's D call, TRBD2, is unchecked because there is no DNA. Germline values: CDR1 MGHDK, CDR2 SYGVNS. The CDR3 totals 16 residues. Here the CDR3 reads CASSELAGGMNNEQFF.

The chain links TRBV19 to TRBJ2-3; the TCRdb D gene call, TRBD2, has no DNA to confirm it. The germline gives CDR1 LNHDA, CDR2 SQIVND (reference sequence). The CDR3 contains 16 residues. The CDR3 loop is CASSTHLAGGADTQYF.

This sequence joins TRBV30 and TRBJ1-5. The germline gives CDR1 GTSNPN, CDR2 SVGIG (reference sequence). The CDR3 loop spans 12 amino acids. The CDR3 reads CAWERVGEPQHF.

This clonotype counts as medium-sized by frequency. This rearrangement joins TRBV12-3 or TRBV12-4 to TRBJ2-1; TCRdb's D gene call, TRBD2, goes unchecked for lack of DNA. This CDR3 comprises 12 residues. CDR3 protein: CASGPVAGEQFF.

The chain links TRBV7-2 to TRBJ1-1; TCRdb reports TRBD1, a call that lacks DNA to check it against. The CDR3 is made up of 12 amino acids. Germline values: CDR1 SGHTA, CDR2 FQGNSA. CDR3 amino acids: CASSPGTGRAFF.

CDR3 amino acids: CASRWGGPGSYGYTF. The rearrangement links TRBV13 to TRBJ1-2. CDR1 and CDR2 from the germline V gene are PRHDT and FYEKMQ (reference sequence). This CDR3 region has 15 residues.

The chain is built from TRBV19 and TRBJ2-4; TCRdb designates TRBD1, a call that cannot be tested without DNA. Germline values: CDR1 LNHDA, CDR2 SQIVND (reference sequence). The length of the CDR3 is 17 residues. The CDR3 loop is CASSDRDWDLAKNIQYF.

This sequence joins TRBV5-1 and TRBJ2-1; TCRdb's assignment of TRBD1 cannot be checked, as there is no DNA. There are 15 residues in the CDR3. Germline loops: CDR1 SGHRS, CDR2 YFSETQ. CDR3 region: CASSLSGGSYNEQFF.

This chain connects TRBV20-1 to TRBJ2-3; TCRdb's D call, TRBD1, is unchecked because there is no DNA. The CDR3 runs to 11 residues. Germline values: CDR1 DFQATT, CDR2 SNEGSKA (reference sequence). The CDR3 spells CSALRGDTQYF.

CDR3 sequence reads: CASSSPWGNSYNSPLHF. V gene TRBV28 combines with J gene TRBJ1-6; TCRdb outputs TRBD1, but without DNA this stays unchecked. Germline CDR1 MDHEN, CDR2 SYDVKM. There are 17 residues in the CDR3.

The V and J genes are TRBV4-2 and TRBJ2-5; checking the TCRdb D call of TRBD2 is not possible without DNA. This CDR3 comprises 16 residues. CDR1 is LGHNA and CDR2 is YNFKEQ in the germline V gene. This CDR3 reads CASSHLLAGVVETQYF.

The chain has TRBV2 and TRBJ2-5. Germline V gene data show CDR1 as SNHLY and CDR2 as FYNNEI. This CDR3 region has 13 residues. The CDR3 loop reads CASSEGGQETQYF.

This sequence joins TRBV5-4 and TRBJ2-6; as DNA is missing, the TRBD1 call by TCRdb cannot be tested. The CDR3 sequence is 14 residues long. Germline CDR1 and CDR2: SGHNT and YYREEE (reference sequence). CDR3 protein: CASREPDRGPSLTF.

This chain connects TRBV28 to TRBJ2-1; without DNA, the TCRdb call of TRBD1 cannot be checked. Germline V gene data show CDR1 as MDHEN and CDR2 as SYDVKM. CDR3 length: 12 amino acids. The chain's CDR3 is CASRFQGNEQFF.

CDR3 sequence: CASRHGLAAAVEQFF. The rearrangement joins TRBV6-2 or TRBV6-3 to TRBJ2-1; the TCRdb call, TRBD2, lacks DNA for checking. Germline assignment: CDR1 MNHEY and CDR2 SVGEGT. The CDR3 sequence is 15 residues long.

This rearrangement joins TRBV14 to TRBJ2-1; TCRdb picks TRBD2, but there is no DNA to check that call. CDR1 is SGHDN and CDR2 is FVKESK in the germline V gene. CDR3 length equals 16 residues. The chain's CDR3 is CASSQRPRLGLDEQFF. The variable domain in full, with the rest retrieved from reference TRBV14 and TRBJ2-1, is EAGVTQFPSHSVIEKGQTVTLRCDPISGHDNLYWYRRVMGKEIKFLLHFVKESKQDESGMPNNRFLAERTGGTYSTLKVQPAELEDSGVYFCASSQRPRLGLDEQFFGPGTRLTVL.

The CDR3 protein is CASRIGTVTDTQYF. The V gene is TRBV12-3 or TRBV12-4, the J gene TRBJ2-3; TCRdb lists TRBD2, though no DNA is available to test this call. The CDR3 sequence is 14 residues long.

The gene calls are TRBV10-3 and TRBJ2-2; TCRdb returns TRBD2, unconfirmable since there is no DNA. CDR1 is ENHRY and CDR2 is SYGVKD in the germline V gene. The CDR3 sequence is 14 residues long. The CDR3 sequence: CAINLAEGTGELFF.

The V gene is TRBV4-3, the J gene TRBJ2-5. This CDR3 has 15 residues. CDR1 is LGHNA, CDR2 YSLEER, per germline. Here the CDR3 reads CASSQGTIGKETQYF.

The chain uses TRBV19 and TRBJ2-2; the D call of TRBD1 rests on TCRdb alone, since no DNA is present to check it. The V gene's germline CDR1 is LNHDA and CDR2 SQIVND (reference sequence). This CDR3 contains 16 residues. The CDR3 loop reads CASTDQGISSTGELFF.

The chain links TRBV20-1 to TRBJ2-5. This CDR3 spans 13 amino acids. Germline V CDR1 and CDR2: DFQATT, SNEGSKA (reference sequence). The CDR3: CSARDVGLVTQYF.

The chain carries TRBV4-3 and TRBJ1-5. Germline V CDR1 and CDR2: LGHNA, YSLEER. The CDR3 is made up of 14 amino acids. The CDR3 spells CASSQDSRNQPQHF.

CDR3 loop: CASSPRQGSTDTQYF. The V and J genes are TRBV18 and TRBJ2-3; without DNA, the TCRdb call of TRBD1 cannot be checked. The CDR3 contains 15 residues. Germline values: CDR1 KGHSH, CDR2 LQKENI.